This T cell receptor beta chain derives from a study of T cells in Graves' hyperthyroidism and ophthalmopathy. RNA transcripts served as the template for amplifying TCR beta CDR3 regions. HTBI primers drove first-round RT-PCR of the TCR CDR3. One entry per CDR3 protein, called by TCRdb with MiXCR from the multiplex PCR reads. The table lists around 400,000 distinct CDR3 sequences, roughly 15% of them singletons. 10 ml of fresh peripheral blood supplied the PBMCs. Regarding this clonotype: Its specificity is not known.

Study outcomes and limitations: Most clonotypes expanded in the thyroid (above 0.001) were also present in blood.

This sequence originates from a woman in her sixties or seventies with Graves' ophthalmopathy. The sequenced material came from blood.

The DNA for the CDR3 is TGTGCCAGCAGCAACCGGGACATTCACGAGCAGTACTTC. Translation: CASSNRDIHEQYF. The chain has TRBV5-4 and TRBJ2-7; D is perhaps TRBD1 (6 bases). Deletions cut 4 bases from V and 5 bases from J, with 13 bases between. The germline V gene encodes CDR1 SGHNT and CDR2 YYREEE (reference sequence). The CDR3 extends over 13 amino acids.